This entry is about one T cell receptor (beta chain). This record comes from a study of immune reconstitution after stem cell transplant in scleroderma. MiXCR, applied by TCRdb to the RT-PCR reads, yields one record per CDR3 protein. The top ten clones hold about 9.4% of a sample with about 5,600 distinct CDR3 sequences, roughly 8% of them seen once. The CDR3 runs 13 residues. Germline V CDR1 and CDR2: SQVTM, ANQGSEA. The chain links TRBV29-1 to TRBJ1-1, with D perhaps TRBD1 (5 bases). The source is a male donor with systemic sclerosis. Sampling took place before or after autologous hematopoietic stem cell transplantation (not recorded which). In DNA, the CDR3 is TGCAGGGTCGGGAGACAGTCCAACACTGAAGCTTTCTTT. Protein: CRVGRQSNTEAFF.